These T cell receptor beta chains were read from a single sample in a study of Ad26.COV2.S vaccination and SARS-CoV-2 variants. Method: immunoSEQ multiplex PCR; TCRdb's copy keeps in-frame clones and lacks some. The sample has 200,000 to 250,000 clones; roughly 90% are singletons. Sequenced here: peripheral blood, sampled in a trial of Ad26.COV2.S vaccine versus placebo. The origin of the receptors is a person between 18 and 65 years old who received the Ad26.COV2.S COVID-19 vaccine or a placebo. The CDR3 runs from the conserved cysteine through the conserved F or W.

v_gene	j_gene	CDR3aa
TRBV7-8	TRBJ1-2	CASSPDGIANGYTF
TRBV7-9	TRBJ2-7	CASSLGPRDRDREQYF
TRBV3-1/TRBV3-2	TRBJ1-3	CASSQEDRLSGNTIYF
TRBV28	TRBJ1-2	CASNPSGGTGPNNYGYTF
TRBV5-1	TRBJ2-3	CASSLQGRADTQYF
TRBV7-3	TRBJ1-2	CASSPGQANYGYTF
TRBV7-2	TRBJ2-5	CASSLAGGPRETQYF
TRBV6-5	TRBJ1-5	CASGPNQPQHF
TRBV30	TRBJ1-2	CAWSVLVGGYTF
TRBV5-1	TRBJ2-7	CASSLGLAGEGYEQYF
TRBV28	TRBJ1-2	CASRGTGDNYGYTF
TRBV6-5	TRBJ2-7	CAGGQGVGEQYF
TRBV10-1	TRBJ2-3	CASGASGTDTQYF
TRBV5-1	TRBJ2-2	CASSSGLNTGELFF
TRBV7-2	TRBJ2-6	CASSSYGANVLTF
TRBV7-2	TRBJ2-1	CASSLAETYEQFF
TRBV28	TRBJ2-3	CASRPLGGTQYF
TRBV7-9	TRBJ1-3	CASSQGGTRFSGNTIYF
TRBV5-8	TRBJ2-3	CASSLGTGVGTDTQYF
TRBV7-2	TRBJ2-7	CASSLETPGFWGSEQYF
TRBV7-6	TRBJ1-1	CASSFSDGTGGNLNTEAFF
TRBV28	TRBJ1-3	CASSFWDSGNTIYF
TRBV6-6	TRBJ2-5	CASSPTGNQETQYF
TRBV5-4	TRBJ1-2	CASSLANRVEGPYGYTF
TRBV7-6	TRBJ2-5	CASTTKETQYF
TRBV5-1	TRBJ2-2	CASSFQPSELAGELFF
TRBV7-9	TRBJ1-6	CASSLGNSPLHF
TRBV6-2/TRBV6-3	TRBJ2-4	CASSYQGAKNIQYF
TRBV14	TRBJ1-3	CASSQVTRTGNTIYF
TRBV28	TRBJ1-5	CASMDQGNQPQHF
TRBV6-1	TRBJ2-7	CASSDTLYEQYF
TRBV7-8	TRBJ1-3	CASSTVGPTGNTIYF
TRBV4-3	TRBJ1-5	CASSQGTSNQPQHF
TRBV11-2	TRBJ1-1	CASSFGGGGAFF
TRBV11-2	TRBJ1-6	CASSSGGGTGSSPLHF